This TCR beta chain originates from a study of CD8 T cells in Susac syndrome. Isolation of CD8+ and CD4+ T cells was performed negatively, whereas enrichment of TEMRA cells was done by FACS. Trimming removed 3 bases from V and 10 bases from J; junction bases left unmatched: 3. CDR3 size: 13 residues. Germline CDR1 reads DFQATT; CDR2 reads SNEGSKA (reference sequence). RNA, at about 0.45 to 1 ug, was reverse transcribed with random hexamers. Amplification of TCR beta CDR3 spanned 54 Vbeta and 13 Jbeta via immunoSEQ multiplex PCR. TCRdb reprocessed the immunoSEQ multiplex PCR reads with MiXCR, giving one entry per CDR3 protein. The sample consists of about 150,000 distinct CDR3 sequences, just under 97% of them appearing once.

This receptor was identified in a human donor with multiple sclerosis. V usage is TRBV20-1 and J usage is TRBJ2-1; 13 bases match TRBD2. Sample: CD8+ T cells from PBMCs. The CDR3 loop reads CSARTSGGIEQFF. CDR3 sequence (DNA): TGCAGTGCTAGGACTAGCGGGGGGATCGAGCAGTTCTTC.